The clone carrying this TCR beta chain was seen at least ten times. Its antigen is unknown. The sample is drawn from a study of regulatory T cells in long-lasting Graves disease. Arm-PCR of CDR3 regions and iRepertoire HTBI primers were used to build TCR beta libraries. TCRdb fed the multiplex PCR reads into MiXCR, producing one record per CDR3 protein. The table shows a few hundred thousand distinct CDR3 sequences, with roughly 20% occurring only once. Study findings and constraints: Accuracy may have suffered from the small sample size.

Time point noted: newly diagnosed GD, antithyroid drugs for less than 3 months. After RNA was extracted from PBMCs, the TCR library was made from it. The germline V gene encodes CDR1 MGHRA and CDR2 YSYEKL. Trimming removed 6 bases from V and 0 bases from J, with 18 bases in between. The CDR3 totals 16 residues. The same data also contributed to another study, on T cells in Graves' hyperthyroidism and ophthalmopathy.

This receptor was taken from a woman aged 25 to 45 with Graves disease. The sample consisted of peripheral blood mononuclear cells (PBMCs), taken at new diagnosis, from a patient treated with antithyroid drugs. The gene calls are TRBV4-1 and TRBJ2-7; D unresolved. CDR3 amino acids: CASSLFVGVSSYEQYF. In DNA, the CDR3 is TGCGCCAGCAGTTTATTCGTTGGGGTGAGCTCCTACGAGCAGTACTTC.